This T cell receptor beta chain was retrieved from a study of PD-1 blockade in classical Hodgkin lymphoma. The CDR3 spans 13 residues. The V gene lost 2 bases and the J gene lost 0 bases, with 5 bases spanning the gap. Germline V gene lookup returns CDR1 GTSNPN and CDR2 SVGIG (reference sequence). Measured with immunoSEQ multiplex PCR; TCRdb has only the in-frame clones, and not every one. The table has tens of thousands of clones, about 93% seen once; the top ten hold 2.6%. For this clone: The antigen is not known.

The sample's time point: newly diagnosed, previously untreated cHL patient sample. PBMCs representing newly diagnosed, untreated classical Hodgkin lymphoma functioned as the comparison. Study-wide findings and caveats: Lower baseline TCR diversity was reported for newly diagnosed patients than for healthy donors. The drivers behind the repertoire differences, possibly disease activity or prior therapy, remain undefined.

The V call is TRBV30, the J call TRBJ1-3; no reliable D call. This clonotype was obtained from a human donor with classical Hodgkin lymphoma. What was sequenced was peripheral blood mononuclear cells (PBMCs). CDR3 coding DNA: TGTGCCTGGAGTTTCCCCTCTGGAAACACCATATATTTT. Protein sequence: CAWSFPSGNTIYF.